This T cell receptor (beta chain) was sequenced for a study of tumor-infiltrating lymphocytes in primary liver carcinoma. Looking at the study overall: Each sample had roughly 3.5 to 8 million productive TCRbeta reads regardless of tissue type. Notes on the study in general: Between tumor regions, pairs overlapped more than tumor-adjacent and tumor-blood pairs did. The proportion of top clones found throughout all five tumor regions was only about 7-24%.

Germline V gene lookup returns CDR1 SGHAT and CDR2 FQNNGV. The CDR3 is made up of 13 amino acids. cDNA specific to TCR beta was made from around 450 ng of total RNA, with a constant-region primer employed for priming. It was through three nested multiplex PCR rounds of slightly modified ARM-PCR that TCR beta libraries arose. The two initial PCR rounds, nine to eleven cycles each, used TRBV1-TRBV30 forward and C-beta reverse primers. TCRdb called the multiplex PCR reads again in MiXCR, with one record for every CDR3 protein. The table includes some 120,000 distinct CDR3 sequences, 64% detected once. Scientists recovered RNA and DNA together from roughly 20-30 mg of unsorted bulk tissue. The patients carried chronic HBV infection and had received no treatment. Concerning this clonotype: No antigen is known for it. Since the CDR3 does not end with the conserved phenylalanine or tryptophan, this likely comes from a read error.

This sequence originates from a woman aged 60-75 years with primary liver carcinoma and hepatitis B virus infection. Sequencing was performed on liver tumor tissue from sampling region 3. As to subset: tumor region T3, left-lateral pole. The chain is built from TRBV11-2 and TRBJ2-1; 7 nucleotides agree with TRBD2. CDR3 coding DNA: TGTGTCAGCAGCTTAGAACCGGGAGGAGAGCAGTTCCTC. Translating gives CVSSLEPGGEQFL.